Listed below are T cell receptor beta chains from one sample, sequenced in a study of tumor-infiltrating lymphocytes in glioblastoma multiforme. From the multiplex PCR reads, TCRdb called clonotypes with MiXCR, one entry per CDR3 protein. The sample has some 32,000 distinct CDR3 sequences; about 64% are singletons. The sequenced sample was brain tumor tissue. These receptor sequences come from a male donor with glioblastoma. Each CDR3 is given with its conserved first and last residue. A D gene is named only where the DNA matches it firmly. Clone size is not always given. Where it is, it says once, few, many or a class for expanded clones.

size: many
J: TRBJ2-2
D: TRBD1
V: TRBV28
DNA: TGTGCCAGCAGTTTACCGGGACAGGAGAACACCGGGGAGCTGTTTTTT
CDR3: CASSLPGQENTGELFF

size: -
J: TRBJ2-7
D: -
V: TRBV29-1
DNA: TGCAGCGTGGCCGGGGACCCTCCCTACGAGCAGTACTTC
CDR3: CSVAGDPPYEQYF

size: many
J: TRBJ2-1
D: TRBD2
V: TRBV20-1
DNA: TGCAGTGCTAGTGCGGGAGGATCCTACAATGAGCAGTTCTTC
CDR3: CSASAGGSYNEQFF

size: many
J: TRBJ2-5
D: TRBD2
V: TRBV28
DNA: TGTGCCAGCAGTAAACCGGGACTAGCGGGACAAGAGACCCAGTACTTC
CDR3: CASSKPGLAGQETQYF

size: medium-sized
J: TRBJ2-1
D: -
V: TRBV6-5
DNA: TGTGCCAGCAGCAACGGCCGGGGAGGAGCCACTGAGCAGTTCTTC
CDR3: CASSNGRGGATEQFF

size: -
J: TRBJ2-7
D: -
V: TRBV29-1
DNA: TGCAGCGTCACCCCCGGCGGACATACCTATGAGCTGTACTTC
CDR3: CSVTPGGHTYELYF

size: medium-sized
J: TRBJ2-3
D: -
V: TRBV12-3/TRBV12-4
DNA: TGTGCCAGCGGCCAGAACACAGATACGCAGTATTTT
CDR3: CASGQNTDTQYF

size: many
J: TRBJ2-7
D: -
V: TRBV20-1
DNA: TGCAGTGCTAGACCTGGTGCGGGGACCTACGAGCAGTACTTC
CDR3: CSARPGAGTYEQYF

size: -
J: TRBJ2-1
D: -
V: TRBV29-1
DNA: TGCAGCGCTACCCGGAACAGGGATAGTGAGCAGTTCTTC
CDR3: CSATRNRDSEQFF

size: -
J: TRBJ1-2
D: TRBD1
V: TRBV20-1
DNA: TGCAGTGCCAGTAGGGCAGGGGGCAGCTATGGCTACACCTTC
CDR3: CSASRAGGSYGYTF

size: medium-sized
J: TRBJ2-3
D: TRBD1
V: TRBV29-1
DNA: TGCAGCGTACAGGGGGCCTCAGATACGCAGTATTTT
CDR3: CSVQGASDTQYF

size: many
J: TRBJ1-5
D: -
V: TRBV12-3/TRBV12-4
DNA: TGTGCCAGCACCCGGACCGGGAGCAATCAGCCCCAGCATTTT
CDR3: CASTRTGSNQPQHF

size: -
J: TRBJ1-1
D: TRBD1
V: TRBV11-2
DNA: TGTGCTAGCAGCGCGCAGTCGGGACAGGGCGGGAGAACTGAAGCTTTCTTT
CDR3: CASSAQSGQGGRTEAFF

size: many
J: TRBJ2-5
D: -
V: TRBV6-1
DNA: TGTGCCAGCAGTCTAGTATGGACTGCACAAGAGACCCAGTACTTC
CDR3: CASSLVWTAQETQYF

size: medium-sized
J: TRBJ2-7
D: -
V: TRBV11-1
DNA: TGTGCCAGCACCCTGGATCAGGGGTACGAGCAGTACTTC
CDR3: CASTLDQGYEQYF

size: many
J: TRBJ2-7
D: -
V: TRBV28
DNA: TGTGCCAGCAAATCGAGCTCCTACGAGCAGTACTTC
CDR3: CASKSSSYEQYF

size: -
J: TRBJ2-7
D: -
V: TRBV28
DNA: TGTGCCAGCAGCATGACTAGTATCCACGAGCAGTACTTC
CDR3: CASSMTSIHEQYF

size: many
J: TRBJ2-3
D: TRBD2
V: TRBV14
DNA: TGTGCCAGCAGCCCCCGGACTAGCAAGGGTTCAGATACGCAGTATTTT
CDR3: CASSPRTSKGSDTQYF

size: -
J: TRBJ2-3
D: -
V: TRBV29-1
DNA: TGCAGCCTTGTGGGGGTCACAGATACGCAGTATTTT
CDR3: CSLVGVTDTQYF

size: once
J: TRBJ2-1
D: -
V: TRBV5-4
DNA: TGTGCCAGCAGCCATCAGGGCGGGGCCCGTTACAATGAGCAGTTCTTC
CDR3: CASSHQGGARYNEQFF

size: once
J: TRBJ2-6
D: -
V: TRBV20-1
DNA: TGCAGTGACCCAACAGCCCCTGGGGCCAACGTCCTGACTTTC
CDR3: CSDPTAPGANVLTF

size: -
J: TRBJ2-5
D: -
V: TRBV6-1
DNA: TGTACCAGCAGTACCCTAAGGGCGAGCCAAGAGACCCGGTACTTC
CDR3: CTSSTLRASQETRYF

size: once
J: TRBJ1-5
D: -
V: TRBV4-1
DNA: TGCGCCAGCAGCCAAGAGCGACATCAGCCCGAGCATTTT
CDR3: CASSQERHQPEHF

size: few
J: TRBJ2-7
D: TRBD1
V: TRBV19
DNA: TGTGCCAGTAGTGCGACAGGGTACAAGCAGTACTTC
CDR3: CASSATGYKQYF

size: -
J: TRBJ2-1
D: TRBD2
V: TRBV20-1
DNA: TGCAGTGCTAGAGTTAGCGGGAGTTTCAATGAGCAGTTCTTC
CDR3: CSARVSGSFNEQFF

size: -
J: TRBJ2-1
D: -
V: TRBV7-8
DNA: TGTGCCAGCAGCCAGAAGTTCGGGGGCTACAATGTGCGGTTCTTC
CDR3: CASSQKFGGYNVRFF

size: medium-sized
J: TRBJ2-7
D: TRBD1
V: TRBV29-1
DNA: TGCAGCGTTGCAAGTAGGGGGCAGTACGAGCAGTACTTC
CDR3: CSVASRGQYEQYF

size: -
J: TRBJ2-1
D: TRBD2
V: TRBV7-9
DNA: TGTGCCAGCAGCTTAACCCCCGGGACTAGCGGGAGGGCCTACAATGAGCAGTTCTTC
CDR3: CASSLTPGTSGRAYNEQFF

size: many
J: TRBJ1-5
D: -
V: TRBV28
DNA: TGTGCCAGCAGTTTACCACTCAATAGCAATCAGCCCCAGCATTTT
CDR3: CASSLPLNSNQPQHF

size: -
J: TRBJ1-1
D: -
V: TRBV5-1
DNA: TGCGCCGGCAGCGAAAATCCCGGAAACACTGAAGCTTTCTTT
CDR3: CAGSENPGNTEAFF

size: -
J: TRBJ1-1
D: -
V: TRBV20-1
DNA: TGCAGTGCCAGCACCAGCCTGAACACTGAAGCTGTCTTT
CDR3: CSASTSLNTEAVF

size: -
J: TRBJ2-1
D: TRBD2
V: TRBV11-3
DNA: TGTGCCAGCGGGGGGACGGGGGGGACTGAGCAGTTCTTC
CDR3: CASGGTGGTEQFF

size: -
J: TRBJ2-1
D: TRBD2
V: TRBV10-3
DNA: TGTGCCATCAGTGATGGGACTAACAATAAGCAGTTCTTC
CDR3: CAISDGTNNKQFF

size: -
J: TRBJ2-1
D: TRBD2
V: TRBV4-1
DNA: TGCGCCAGCAGCCAGCCTAACGGGAGGGCCGACTCTGAGCTGTTCTTC
CDR3: CASSQPNGRADSELFF

size: -
J: TRBJ2-7
D: TRBD1
V: TRBV6-1
DNA: TGTGTCAGCAGTTTAGCAGGGGGCGCATCTCCCTACGAGCAGTACTTC
CDR3: CVSSLAGGASPYEQYF

size: few
J: TRBJ1-1
D: -
V: TRBV4-2
DNA: TGTGCCAGTAGCCAAGCGTTCTTCGCTTTCTTT
CDR3: CASSQAFFAFF

size: many
J: TRBJ2-6
D: TRBD1
V: TRBV29-1
DNA: TGCAGCGTTGATGGTCTTCCGGGACAGGGATCTTCTGGGGCCAACGTCCTGACTTTC
CDR3: CSVDGLPGQGSSGANVLTF

size: -
J: TRBJ2-7
D: -
V: TRBV11-2
DNA: TGTCCCAGCAGCTTAGATATTAGATGGGACAAGAGCGAGCAGTACTTC
CDR3: CPSSLDIRWDKSEQYF

size: -
J: TRBJ2-5
D: TRBD2
V: TRBV7-9
DNA: TGTGCCAGCAGCTTCCCGACTAGCGGCCAAGAGACCCATTACTTC
CDR3: CASSFPTSGQETHYF

size: many
J: TRBJ2-6
D: -
V: TRBV6-1
DNA: TGTGCCAGCAGTGAGGAGGGTTATGGGGCCAACGTCCTGACTTTC
CDR3: CASSEEGYGANVLTF

size: -
J: TRBJ2-7
D: TRBD2
V: TRBV11-2
DNA: TGTGCCAGCAGCTTAGGGGGACTAGCGGGTGGCTACGAGCAGTACTTC
CDR3: CASSLGGLAGGYEQYF

size: -
J: TRBJ2-1
D: -
V: TRBV28
DNA: TGTGCCACCAGGGAAGCTATCACCTACAATGAGCAGTTCTTC
CDR3: CATREAITYNEQFF

size: few
J: TRBJ2-5
D: TRBD2
V: TRBV11-2
DNA: TGTGCCAGCAGCCACTTAGCGGGAGGGTCTGTGAAGACCCAGTACTTC
CDR3: CASSHLAGGSVKTQYF

size: many
J: TRBJ2-2
D: -
V: TRBV10-2
DNA: TGCGCCAGCAGTGCAGATGGGGGCACCGGGGAGCTGTTTTTT
CDR3: CASSADGGTGELFF

size: few
J: TRBJ2-5
D: -
V: TRBV4-1
DNA: TGCGCCAGCAGCCACCCCGCTGCGGGCGGGATCCATGAGACCCAGTACTTC
CDR3: CASSHPAAGGIHETQYF

size: -
J: TRBJ2-5
D: TRBD2
V: TRBV20-1
DNA: TGCAATGCTAAAGATCTGGGACTAGCGGAAGAGACCCAGTACTTC
CDR3: CNAKDLGLAEETQYF

size: -
J: TRBJ1-6
D: -
V: TRBV28
DNA: TGTTCCAGCAGTCCTGTGGGTGATAATTCACCCCTCCACTTC
CDR3: CSSSPVGDNSPLHF

size: -
J: TRBJ2-7
D: TRBD2
V: TRBV20-1
DNA: TGCAGTGTTAGAGAGGCGGGAGCCGGATACGAGCAGTACTTC
CDR3: CSVREAGAGYEQYF

size: -
J: TRBJ2-2
D: -
V: TRBV2
DNA: TGTGCCAGCAGTGAAGACCTCACCGGGGAGTTGTTTTTT
CDR3: CASSEDLTGELFF

size: few
J: TRBJ2-7
D: -
V: TRBV5-1
DNA: TGCGCCAGCAGCTCCCCTGCCAGGGTGGGGGAGCAGTACTTC
CDR3: CASSSPARVGEQYF

size: -
J: TRBJ2-2
D: -
V: TRBV12-3/TRBV12-4
DNA: TGTGCCAGCAGCCCCAGAGACGGGGAGCTGTTTTTT
CDR3: CASSPRDGELFF

size: many
J: TRBJ2-5
D: -
V: TRBV28
DNA: TGTGCCAGCAGTTCCCTAGGGGTAGAAGGAGAGACCCAGTACTTC
CDR3: CASSSLGVEGETQYF

size: -
J: TRBJ2-4
D: -
V: TRBV29-1
DNA: TGCAACGGGGTTCAAGTGGGAATAAACATTCAGTACTTC
CDR3: CNGVQVGINIQYF

size: many
J: TRBJ2-4
D: -
V: TRBV14
DNA: TGTGCCAGCAGCCAAGCCGGGGTGGGTAACATTCAGTACTTC
CDR3: CASSQAGVGNIQYF

size: few
J: TRBJ2-1
D: -
V: TRBV20-1
DNA: TGCAGTGCTAGAGCGAGGGCCAGCTCCTACAATGAGCAGTTCTTC
CDR3: CSARARASSYNEQFF

size: -
J: TRBJ2-1
D: -
V: TRBV11-2
DNA: TGTGCCAGCAGCTTTCGAGGGAGGGAGCAGTTCTTC
CDR3: CASSFRGREQFF

size: -
J: TRBJ2-1
D: -
V: TRBV11-3
DNA: TGTGCCAGCAACTTAGTTCCCGATGGACAGTTCTTC
CDR3: CASNLVPDGQFF